Below, one T cell receptor beta chain is given with its context. Antigen specificity is unknown. The data were obtained in a study of graft-versus-host responses after intestinal transplantation. For the study at large: Recipients were all induced with anti-thymocyte globulin, then given tacrolimus and steroids for about three years.

Points from the study as a whole: Present in recipient marrow, GvH clones included some that appeared first in ileum or blood. Early post-transplant HvG declines showed an association with peak circulating GvH clone levels. Allografts of patients with graft-donor T cell macrochimerism showed high graft-versus-host to host-versus-graft clone ratios.

Clones were read by immunoSEQ multiplex PCR, and TCRdb kept only the in-frame ones, dropping some. The sample includes approximately 16,000 clones, 65% to 90% of them seen just once. V was trimmed by 4 bases and J by 10 bases, leaving 13 bases between them. Germline-derived CDR1 and CDR2 are SEHNR and FQNEAQ (reference sequence). The CDR3 is 13 amino acids. Intraepithelial and lamina propria lymphocytes were released after the graft tissue was processed. The rearrangement joins TRBV7-9 to TRBJ1-4; tentative D call: TRBD1 (5 bases). The source was ileum tissue, collected 17 days after transplant. The receptor was isolated from a human patient who received an intestinal transplant, so some T cells may come from the graft donor. The CDR3 here is CASSSPGRRKLFF. The CDR3, as DNA: TGTGCCAGCAGCTCCCCGGGACGGCGAAAACTGTTTTTT. Full variable domain (outside the CDR3, taken from reference TRBV7-9 and TRBJ1-4): DTGVSQNPRHKITKRGQNVTFRCDPISEHNRLYWYRQTLGQGPEFLTYFQNEAQLEKSRLLSDRFSAERPKGSFSTLEIQRTEQGDSAMYLCASSSPGRRKLFFGSGTQLSVL.